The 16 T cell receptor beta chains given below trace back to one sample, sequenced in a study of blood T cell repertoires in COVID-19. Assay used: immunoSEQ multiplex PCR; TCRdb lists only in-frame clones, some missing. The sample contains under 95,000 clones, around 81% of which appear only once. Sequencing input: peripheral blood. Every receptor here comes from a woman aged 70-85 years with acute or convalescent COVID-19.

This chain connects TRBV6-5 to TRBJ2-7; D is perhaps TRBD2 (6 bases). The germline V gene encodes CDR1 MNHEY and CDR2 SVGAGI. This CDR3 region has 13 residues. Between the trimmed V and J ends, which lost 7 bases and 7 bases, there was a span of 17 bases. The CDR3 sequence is CASIPTVGGEQYF. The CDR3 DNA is TGTGCCAGCATCCCTACCGTCGGGGGAGAGCAGTACTTC.

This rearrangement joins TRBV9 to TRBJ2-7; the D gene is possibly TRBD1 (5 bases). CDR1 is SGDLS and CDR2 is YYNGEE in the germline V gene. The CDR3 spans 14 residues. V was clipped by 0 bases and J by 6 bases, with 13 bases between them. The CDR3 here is CASSVGVGDPEQYF. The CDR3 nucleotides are TGTGCCAGCAGCGTAGGTGTAGGGGATCCCGAGCAGTACTTC.

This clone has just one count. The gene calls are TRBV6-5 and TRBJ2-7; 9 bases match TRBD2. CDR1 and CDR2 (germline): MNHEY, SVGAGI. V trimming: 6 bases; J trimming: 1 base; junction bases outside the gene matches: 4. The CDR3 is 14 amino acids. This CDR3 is CASRHLAGSYEQYF. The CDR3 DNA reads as TGTGCCAGCAGGCATCTAGCGGGGTCCTACGAGCAGTACTTC.

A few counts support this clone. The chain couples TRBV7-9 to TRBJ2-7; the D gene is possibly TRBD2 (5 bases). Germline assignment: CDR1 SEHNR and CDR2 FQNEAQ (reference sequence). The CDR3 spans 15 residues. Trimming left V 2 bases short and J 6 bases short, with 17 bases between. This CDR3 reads CASSLLHGGYGEQYF. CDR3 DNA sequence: TGTGCCAGCAGCTTATTGCACGGAGGCTATGGCGAGCAGTACTTC.

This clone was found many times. In nucleotides, the CDR3 is TGTGCCAGCAGCCAAGGGCGGACAGGGTTACAGGGAAACATTCAGTACTTC. This gives the protein CASSQGRTGLQGNIQYF. V and J are TRBV3-1 (or the pseudogene TRBV3-2) and TRBJ2-4; TRBD1 agrees at 8 bases. V lost 1 base and J lost 6; bases outside the gene matches: 11. Germline CDR1 reads LGHDT; CDR2 reads YNNKEL (reference sequence). CDR3 length equals 17 residues.

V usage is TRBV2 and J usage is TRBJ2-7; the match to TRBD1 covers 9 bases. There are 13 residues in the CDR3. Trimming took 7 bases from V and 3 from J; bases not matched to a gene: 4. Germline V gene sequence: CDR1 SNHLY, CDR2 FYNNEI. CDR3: CASTLDRGYEQYF. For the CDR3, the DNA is TGTGCCAGCACCTTGGACAGGGGCTACGAGCAGTACTTC.

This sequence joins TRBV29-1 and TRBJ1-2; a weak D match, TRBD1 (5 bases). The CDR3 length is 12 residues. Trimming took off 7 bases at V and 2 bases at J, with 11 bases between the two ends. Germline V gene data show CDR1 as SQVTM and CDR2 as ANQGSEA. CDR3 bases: TGCAGCGGTGGGGGGATCAACTATGGCTACACCTTC. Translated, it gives CSGGGINYGYTF.

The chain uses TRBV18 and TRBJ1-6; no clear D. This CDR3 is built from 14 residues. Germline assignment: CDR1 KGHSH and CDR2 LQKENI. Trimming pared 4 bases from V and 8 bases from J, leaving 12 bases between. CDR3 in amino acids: CASSLGNFDSPLHF. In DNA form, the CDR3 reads TGTGCCAGCTCACTCGGGAATTTTGATTCACCCCTCCACTTT.

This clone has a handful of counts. This chain's CDR3 is CASSYPGQTEAFF. The CDR3 coding sequence is TGCGCCAGCAGCTATCCAGGGCAAACTGAAGCTTTCTTT. The chain combines TRBV5-1 with TRBJ1-1; the D gene is possibly TRBD1 (5 bases). Germline-derived CDR1 and CDR2 are SGHRS and YFSETQ. The CDR3 covers 13 residues. V lost 3 bases to trimming and J lost 5 bases, with 11 bases between them.

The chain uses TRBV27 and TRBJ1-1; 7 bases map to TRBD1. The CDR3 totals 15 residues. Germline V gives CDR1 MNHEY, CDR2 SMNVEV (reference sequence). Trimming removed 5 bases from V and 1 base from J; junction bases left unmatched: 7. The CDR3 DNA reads TGTGCCAGCAGTAAGAACAGGGGATCGAACACTGAAGCTTTCTTT. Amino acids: CASSKNRGSNTEAFF.

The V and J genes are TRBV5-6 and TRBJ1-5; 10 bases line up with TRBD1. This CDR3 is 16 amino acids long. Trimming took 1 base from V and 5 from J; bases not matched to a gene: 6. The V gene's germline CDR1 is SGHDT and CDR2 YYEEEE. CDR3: CASSLYGDRGYQPQHF. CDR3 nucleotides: TGTGCCAGCAGCTTGTATGGGGACAGGGGATATCAGCCCCAGCATTTT.

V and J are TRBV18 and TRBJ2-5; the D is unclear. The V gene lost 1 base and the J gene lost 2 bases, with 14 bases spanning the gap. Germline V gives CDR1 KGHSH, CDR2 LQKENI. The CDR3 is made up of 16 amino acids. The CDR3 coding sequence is TGTGCCAGCTCACCACTTCGGTTGGCAGGTCAAGAGACCCAGTACTTC. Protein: CASSPLRLAGQETQYF.

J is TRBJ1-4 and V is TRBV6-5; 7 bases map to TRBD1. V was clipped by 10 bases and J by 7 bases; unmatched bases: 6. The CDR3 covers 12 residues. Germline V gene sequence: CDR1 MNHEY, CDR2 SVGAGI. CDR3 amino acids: CAMRGLGEKLFF. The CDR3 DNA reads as TGTGCCATGAGGGGGCTTGGTGAAAAACTGTTTTTT.

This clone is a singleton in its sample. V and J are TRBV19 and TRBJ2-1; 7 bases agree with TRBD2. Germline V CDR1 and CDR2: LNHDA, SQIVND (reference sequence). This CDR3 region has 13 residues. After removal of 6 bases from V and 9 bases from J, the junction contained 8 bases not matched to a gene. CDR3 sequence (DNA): TGTGCCAGTAGCCCCGGGGGGTCGGTTGAGCAGTTCTTC. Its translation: CASSPGGSVEQFF.

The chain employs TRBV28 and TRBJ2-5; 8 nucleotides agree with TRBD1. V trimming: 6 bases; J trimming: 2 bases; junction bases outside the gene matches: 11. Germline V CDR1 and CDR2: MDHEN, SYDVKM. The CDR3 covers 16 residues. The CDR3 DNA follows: TGTGCCAGCAGAGGCCCTGGGACAGGCATACAAGAGACCCAGTACTTC. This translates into CASRGPGTGIQETQYF.

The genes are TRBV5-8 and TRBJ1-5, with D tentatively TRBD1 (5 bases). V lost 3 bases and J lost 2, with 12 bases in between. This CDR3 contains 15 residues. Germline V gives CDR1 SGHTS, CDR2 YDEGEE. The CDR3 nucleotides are TGTGCCAGCAGCTGGGGACTCAGGGGCAATCAGCCCCAGCATTTT. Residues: CASSWGLRGNQPQHF. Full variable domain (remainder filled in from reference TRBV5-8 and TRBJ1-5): EAGVTQSPTHLIKTRGQQATLRCSPISGHTSVYWYQQALGLGLQFLLWYDEGEERNRGNFPPRFSGRQFPNYSSELNVNALELEDSALYLCASSWGLRGNQPQHFGDGTRLSIL.